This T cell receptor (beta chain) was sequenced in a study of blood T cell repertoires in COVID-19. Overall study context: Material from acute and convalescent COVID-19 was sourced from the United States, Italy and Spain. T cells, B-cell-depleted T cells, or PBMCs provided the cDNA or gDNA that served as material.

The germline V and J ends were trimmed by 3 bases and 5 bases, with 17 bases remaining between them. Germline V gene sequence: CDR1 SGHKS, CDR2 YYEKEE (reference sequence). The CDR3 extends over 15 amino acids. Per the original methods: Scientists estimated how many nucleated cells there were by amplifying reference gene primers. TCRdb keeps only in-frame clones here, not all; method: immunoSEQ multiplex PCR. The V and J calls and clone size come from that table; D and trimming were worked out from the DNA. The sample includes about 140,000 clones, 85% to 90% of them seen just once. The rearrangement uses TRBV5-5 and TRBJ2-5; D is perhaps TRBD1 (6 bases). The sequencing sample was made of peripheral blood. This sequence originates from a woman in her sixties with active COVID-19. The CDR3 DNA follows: TGTGCCAGCAGCTCGGGACAAGGGGATACCGAGACCCAGTACTTC. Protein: CASSSGQGDTETQYF.